The 31 T cell receptor beta chains reported below all come from one sample, sequenced in a study of cytomegalovirus exposure and HLA in healthy donors. The PCR ran on 60 Vbeta and 13 Jbeta primers. Some clones are missing from TCRdb's copy, which holds only in-frame ones; the method was immunoSEQ multiplex PCR. Of fewer than 150,000 clones listed, approximately 83% are singletons. Sequenced: PBMCs. All receptors come from a male donor in good health and CMV-seronegative.

The chain combines TRBV29-1 with TRBJ2-7, with D unclear. The V end was cut by 7 bases, the J end by 2 bases, with 9 bases between. Germline values: CDR1 SQVTM, CDR2 ANQGSEA. The CDR3 totals 11 residues. The CDR3, as DNA: TGCAGCGCCAACGCAGCCTACGAGCAGTACTTC. Its translation: CSANAAYEQYF.

The V gene is TRBV5-4, the J gene TRBJ2-2; a weak D match, TRBD1 (7 bases). Germline assignment: CDR1 SGHNT and CDR2 YYREEE (reference sequence). The CDR3 has 17 residues. V was pared by 0 bases and J by 1 base, with 13 bases between. For the CDR3, the DNA is TGTGCCAGCAGCTTGGGAGGAGGGGGCCTGAACACCGGGGAGCTGTTTTTT. Amino acid sequence: CASSLGGGGLNTGELFF.

This clone was seen a handful of times. The rearrangement uses TRBV4-3 and TRBJ2-7; D possibly corresponds to TRBD2 (6 bases). Germline V CDR1 and CDR2: LGHNA, YSLEER. The ends were cut back, 0 bases at V and 0 bases at J, with 12 bases in the middle. The CDR3 totals 16 residues. The CDR3 nucleotides read TGCGCCAGCAGCCAAGATCTGAGCGGGCTCTCCTACGAGCAGTACTTC. Protein sequence: CASSQDLSGLSYEQYF.

The genes are TRBV11-2 and TRBJ2-7, with TRBD2 identical over 14 bases. Per germline, CDR1 SGHAT and CDR2 FQNNGV. V trimming: 6 bases; J trimming: 0 bases; junction bases outside the gene matches: 7. This CDR3 comprises 17 residues. CDR3 protein: CASRRRTSGRSSYEQYF. In DNA, the CDR3 is TGTGCCAGCAGGAGACGGACTAGCGGGAGGAGCTCCTACGAGCAGTACTTC.

The genes are TRBV6-5 and TRBJ1-1; D possibly corresponds to TRBD1 (5 bases). Deletions cut 3 bases from V and 0 bases from J, with 11 bases between. CDR1 is MNHEY, CDR2 SVGAGI, per germline. The CDR3 sequence is 15 residues long. CDR3 nucleotide sequence: TGTGCCAGCAGTTATTCGACAGTGATGAACACTGAAGCTTTCTTT. Protein sequence: CASSYSTVMNTEAFF.

This clone came up a few times. The chain combines TRBV9 with TRBJ2-5, with TRBD1 as a possible D gene (5 bases). The CDR3 totals 13 residues. The germline gives CDR1 SGDLS, CDR2 YYNGEE. Trimming cost V 3 bases and J 1 base, with 7 bases left between them. CDR3 coding DNA: TGTGCCAGCAGCGAGGGGTTCCAAGAGACCCAGTACTTC. Its protein product is CASSEGFQETQYF.

This clone appeared once. The V gene is TRBV6-1, the J gene TRBJ2-5; D uncertain. The V end was cut by 7 bases, the J end by 4 bases, with 19 bases between. Germline V gene data show CDR1 as MNHNS and CDR2 as SASEGT. CDR3 length: 15 residues. The CDR3 reads CASTSLNAGGETQYF. CDR3 nucleotides: TGTGCCAGCACCTCCCTTAATGCAGGTGGAGAGACCCAGTACTTC.

V gene TRBV9 combines with J gene TRBJ2-6; D possibly corresponds to TRBD1 (5 bases). V was trimmed by 2 bases and J by 2 bases, leaving 11 bases between them. This CDR3 has 16 residues. The V gene's germline CDR1 is SGDLS and CDR2 YYNGEE. The CDR3 coding sequence is TGTGCCAGCAGCGTCCCTCGACAGACTGGGGCCAACGTCCTGACTTTC. Its translation: CASSVPRQTGANVLTF.

This clone was recorded only once. The rearrangement uses TRBV5-1 and TRBJ1-6; D is perhaps TRBD1 (6 bases). This CDR3 spans 15 amino acids. From germline, CDR1 is SGHRS and CDR2 YFSETQ. The V and J ends lost 3 bases and 6 bases respectively, with 13 bases between them. The CDR3 region has the DNA TGCGCCAGCAGCTGGGGGGGGGCAAGTAATTCACCCCTCCACTTT. Amino acids: CASSWGGASNSPLHF. The variable domain in full, completed from reference TRBV5-1 and TRBJ1-6, reads KAGVTQTPRYLIKTRGQQVTLSCSPISGHRSVSWYQQTPGQGLQFLFEYFSETQRNKGNFPGRFSGRQFSNSRSEMNVSTLELGDSALYLCASSWGGASNSPLHFGNGTRLTVT.

This clone was seen only once. The chain is built from TRBV28 and TRBJ1-1; D is uncertain. This CDR3 contains 14 residues. Germline V gene data show CDR1 as MDHEN and CDR2 as SYDVKM. The V end was cut by 2 bases, the J end by 0 bases, with 7 bases between. CDR3 DNA: TGTGCCAGCAGTTTACAGATTCTGAACACTGAAGCTTTCTTT. Translating it yields CASSLQILNTEAFF. Full variable domain (missing parts from reference TRBV28 and TRBJ1-1): DVKVTQSSRYLVKRTGEKVFLECVQDMDHENMFWYRQDPGLGLRLIYFSYDVKMKEKGDIPEGYSVSREKKERFSLILESASTNQTSMYLCASSLQILNTEAFFGQGTRLTVV.

A single count supports this clone. The chain links TRBV5-4 to TRBJ2-7; tentative D call: TRBD2 (5 bases). Germline loops: CDR1 SGHNT, CDR2 YYREEE (reference sequence). CDR3 length: 14 amino acids. V was clipped by 2 bases and J by 2 bases, with 11 bases between them. The CDR3 loop is CASSFSSSAYEQYF. DNA of the CDR3: TGTGCCAGCAGCTTCTCTAGCAGTGCCTACGAGCAGTACTTC.

The V and J genes are TRBV18 and TRBJ2-5; D is unclear. Trimming stripped 5 bases from V and 1 base from J, with 8 bases between. The germline V gene has CDR1 KGHSH and CDR2 LQKENI. The CDR3 runs to 13 residues. In DNA, the CDR3 is TGTGCCAGCTCAGAGAACGGCCAAGAGACCCAGTACTTC. Translated: CASSENGQETQYF.

The J gene is TRBJ1-2, the V gene TRBV18; unclear D gene. Trimming pared 3 bases from V and 4 bases from J, leaving 9 bases between. This CDR3 is 13 amino acids long. Germline V CDR1 and CDR2: KGHSH, LQKENI. The DNA of the CDR3 is TGTGCCAGCTCACCCGGCGGATCCTATGGCTACACCTTC. Amino acid sequence: CASSPGGSYGYTF.

The chain joins TRBV19 to TRBJ2-3; possibly TRBD1 for D (5 bases). Germline V lookup: CDR1 LNHDA, CDR2 SQIVND (reference sequence). V was trimmed by 5 bases and J by 2 bases, leaving 11 bases between them. This CDR3 has 14 amino acids. For the CDR3, the DNA is TGTGCCAGTAGTCAAGTCAGGGACACAGATACGCAGTATTTT. Its translation is CASSQVRDTDTQYF.

DNA of the CDR3: TGTGCCAGCAGCTTTGAACAGGGGGTTGGCTACACCTTC. Its translation is CASSFEQGVGYTF. The genes are TRBV11-2 and TRBJ1-2, with 8 bases lining up with TRBD1. Germline CDR1 SGHAT, CDR2 FQNNGV. The CDR3 spans 13 residues. The V and J ends lost 3 bases and 7 bases, in that order; junction bases with no gene match: 4.

Written as DNA, the CDR3 is TGTGCCTGGAGTCTTTCGTCGGGATTAACCGGGGAGCTGTTTTTT. Translation gives CAWSLSSGLTGELFF. The V gene is TRBV30, the J gene TRBJ2-2, with D possibly matching TRBD2 (5 bases). V was pared by 2 bases and J by 5 bases, with 15 bases between. CDR3 length: 15 amino acids. CDR1 is GTSNPN and CDR2 is SVGIG in the germline V gene (reference sequence).

The chain links TRBV28 to TRBJ2-7, with D perhaps TRBD1 (5 bases). Germline CDR1 is MDHEN and CDR2 is SYDVKM. This CDR3 spans 15 amino acids. Trimming took off 3 bases at V and 3 bases at J, with 15 bases between the two ends. The CDR3 sequence: CASSFRGRRSYEQYF. The CDR3 DNA sequence: TGTGCCAGCAGTTTTAGGGGCAGACGGAGCTACGAGCAGTACTTC. The full variable domain, its missing parts supplied by reference TRBV28 and TRBJ2-7, is DVKVTQSSRYLVKRTGEKVFLECVQDMDHENMFWYRQDPGLGLRLIYFSYDVKMKEKGDIPEGYSVSREKKERFSLILESASTNQTSMYLCASSFRGRRSYEQYFGPGTRLTVT.

The chain has TRBV11-2 and TRBJ2-7; 7 nucleotides line up with TRBD2. V shed 1 base, J shed 0 bases, and the junction held 6 bases outside the gene matches. Germline values: CDR1 SGHAT, CDR2 FQNNGV. The CDR3 is 16 residues long. The CDR3 reads CASSLGGGRDSYEQYF. The CDR3 DNA reads as TGTGCCAGCAGCTTAGGGGGGGGAAGGGACTCCTACGAGCAGTACTTC.

V usage is TRBV5-4 and J usage is TRBJ2-5, with D hard to call. The DNA end favors TRBJ2-7, so the J call may be wrong. This CDR3 is 15 amino acids long. CDR1 SGHNT and CDR2 YYREEE come from the germline V gene (reference sequence). DNA of the CDR3: TGTGCCAGCAGCTCACAGCCCGATAATGCCTACGAGCAGTACTTC. Protein: CASSSQPDNAYEQYF.

The chain links TRBV4-1 to TRBJ2-7, with D possibly being TRBD1 (6 bases). With 5 bases removed from V and 4 bases from J, the gap between germline ends came to 12 bases. This CDR3 spans 13 amino acids. Germline CDR1 MGHRA, CDR2 YSYEKL. CDR3 nucleotides: TGCGCCAGCAGCATTATGACAGGTTACGAGCAGTACTTC. This translates into CASSIMTGYEQYF.

The rearrangement joins TRBV4-1 to TRBJ2-7, with 8 bases lining up with TRBD1. The ends lost 1 base at V and 4 bases at J; junction bases unmatched: 6. Germline V gene data show CDR1 as MGHRA and CDR2 as YSYEKL. The CDR3 contains 15 residues. DNA of the CDR3: TGCGCCAGCAGCCAAGCCCCGCAGGGGGCGTACGAGCAGTACTTC. This sequence encodes CASSQAPQGAYEQYF.

This clone was detected once. The chain combines TRBV6-6 with TRBJ2-7, with 7 bases aligning to TRBD2. CDR1 and CDR2 from the germline V gene are MNHNY and SVGAGI (reference sequence). The CDR3 totals 16 residues. The V gene end was trimmed by 6 bases and the J gene end by 1 base; junction bases not matched to a gene: 12. CDR3 sequence (DNA): TGTGCCAGCAGCTCCCCCAAGTGGGAGGGATCCTACGAGCAGTACTTC. It yields the protein CASSSPKWEGSYEQYF.

The rearrangement links TRBV4-3 to TRBJ2-3; D is unclear. V was trimmed by 0 bases and J by 0 bases, leaving 13 bases between them. The CDR3 runs 17 residues. Germline V gives CDR1 LGHNA, CDR2 YSLEER. The CDR3 sequence: CASSQERGYPSTDTQYF. Written as DNA, the CDR3 is TGCGCCAGCAGCCAAGAAAGAGGCTACCCAAGCACAGATACGCAGTATTTT.

This chain links TRBV7-2 with TRBJ2-5; TRBD2 matches 7 bases. V dropped 5 bases and J dropped 3; count of bases not matched to a gene: 3. The germline V gene encodes CDR1 SGHTA and CDR2 FQGNSA. The CDR3 length is 13 residues. The CDR3 DNA is TGTGCCAGCAGCCGAGGGAGGGAAGAGACCCAGTACTTC. Its translation: CASSRGREETQYF.

The rearrangement uses TRBV6-6 and TRBJ2-7; D might be TRBD2 (6 bases). The V gene's germline CDR1 is MNHNY and CDR2 SVGAGI (reference sequence). The CDR3 totals 12 residues. V gave up 8 bases and J gave up 2 bases, with 10 bases separating them. CDR3 sequence reads: CASGTHPYEQYF. The CDR3, as DNA: TGTGCCAGCGGGACTCACCCCTACGAGCAGTACTTC.

The chain has TRBV7-2 and TRBJ1-1; D might be TRBD1 (5 bases). Germline assignment: CDR1 SGHTA and CDR2 FQGNSA. Trimming stripped 4 bases from V and 3 bases from J, with 9 bases between. CDR3 length: 13 amino acids. DNA for the CDR3: TGTGCCAGCAGCTGGACATCCTACACTGAAGCTTTCTTT. Amino acids: CASSWTSYTEAFF.

The rearrangement uses TRBV28 and TRBJ2-3, with 7 bases lining up with TRBD1. V dropped 1 base and J dropped 3; count of bases not matched to a gene: 4. The CDR3 covers 15 residues. CDR1 is MDHEN and CDR2 is SYDVKM in the germline V gene. Here the CDR3 DNA reads TGTGCCAGCAGTTTATTGGGACAGAGGACAGATACGCAGTATTTT. As protein: CASSLLGQRTDTQYF.

The chain joins TRBV15 to TRBJ2-7; the D gene is possibly TRBD1 (6 bases). V was clipped by 3 bases and J by 2 bases, with 11 bases between them. The CDR3 runs to 14 residues. Germline V gene sequence: CDR1 LNHNV, CDR2 YYDKDF (reference sequence). CDR3 bases: TGTGCCACCAGCAGGACAGGAGTCCCCTACGAGCAGTACTTC. This codes for CATSRTGVPYEQYF.

The V gene is TRBV12-5, the J gene TRBJ2-7; D may be TRBD1 (6 bases). V gave up 4 bases and J gave up 2 bases, with 12 bases separating them. This CDR3 comprises 14 residues. CDR1 is LGHNT and CDR2 is FRNRAP in the germline V gene. The CDR3 DNA sequence: TGTGCTAGTGGTTCGGACAGTACCCCCTACGAGCAGTACTTC. Amino acid sequence: CASGSDSTPYEQYF.

This rearrangement joins TRBV19 to TRBJ1-5; D is perhaps TRBD1 (5 bases). The CDR3 has 18 residues. V was cut by 5 bases and J by 0 bases, with 20 bases left in between. Germline CDR1 LNHDA, CDR2 SQIVND (reference sequence). CDR3 sequence (DNA): TGTGCCAGTAGTCTAATGGTGTGGGGCAGCGATAGCAATCAGCCCCAGCATTTT. Its protein product is CASSLMVWGSDSNQPQHF.

The chain uses TRBV7-9 and TRBJ2-1; 11 bases are a match to TRBD2. The CDR3 runs 12 residues. CDR1 SEHNR and CDR2 FQNEAQ come from the germline V gene (reference sequence). The V and J ends lost 5 bases and 15 bases, in that order; junction bases with no gene match: 6. CDR3 amino acids: CASSETSGMGFF. The CDR3 DNA reads TGTGCCAGCAGCGAGACTAGCGGGATGGGGTTCTTC.